One and the same sample provided the 32 T cell receptor beta chains below, sequenced in a study of T cell responses to AZD1222 COVID-19 vaccine. TCRdb's copy holds only in-frame clones and misses some; the assay was immunoSEQ multiplex PCR. The data contain about 100,000 clones, around 90% of them singletons. The sample in question was peripheral blood, obtained on day 0 of AZD1222 vaccination. These receptors all come from an adult in good health.

The chain couples TRBV25-1 to TRBJ1-2, with D maybe TRBD1 (5 bases). CDR3 size: 15 residues. Trimming took 1 base from V and 4 from J, leaving 13 bases between them. The germline gives CDR1 MGHDK, CDR2 SYGVNS. The CDR3 reads CASSEFVGPGYGYTF. CDR3 DNA sequence: TGTGCCAGCAGTGAATTTGTGGGACCTGGCTATGGCTACACCTTC.

The gene calls are TRBV28 and TRBJ2-7; 9 bases align to TRBD1. The CDR3 is made up of 13 amino acids. Germline V lookup: CDR1 MDHEN, CDR2 SYDVKM. V lost 7 bases to trimming and J lost 3 bases; unmatched junction nucleotides: 4. For the CDR3, the DNA is TGTGCCAGCAACCCGGGACAGGGCTACGAGCAGTACTTC. Its protein is CASNPGQGYEQYF.

The chain carries TRBV27 and TRBJ1-6, with D tentatively TRBD1 (6 bases). This CDR3 comprises 15 residues. Germline V gene sequence: CDR1 MNHEY, CDR2 SMNVEV (reference sequence). V was cut by 7 bases and J by 9 bases, with 19 bases left in between. The CDR3 sequence: CASKGGYGVSSPLHF. DNA of the CDR3: TGTGCCAGCAAGGGGGGCTATGGGGTTAGTTCACCCCTCCACTTT.

The chain carries TRBV5-1 and TRBJ1-2; the D is unclear. CDR1 is SGHRS, CDR2 YFSETQ, per germline. This CDR3 is 15 amino acids long. V dropped 1 base and J dropped 1 base, with 11 bases sitting between them. DNA of the CDR3: TGCGCCAGCAGCTTGTCGCAGGCGGGTAACTATGGCTACACCTTC. This gives the protein CASSLSQAGNYGYTF.

This clone appeared once. This chain uses TRBV5-4 with TRBJ2-3, with 11 positions matching TRBD2. The V and J ends lost 2 bases and 4 bases, in that order; junction bases with no gene match: 3. The CDR3 has 15 amino acids. Germline V lookup: CDR1 SGHNT, CDR2 YYREEE (reference sequence). The CDR3 bases are TGTGCCAGCAGCTTTAGCGGGGGGGCCTCAGATACGCAGTATTTT. Translation gives CASSFSGGASDTQYF. The variable domain in full, completed from reference TRBV5-4 and TRBJ2-3, reads ETGVTQSPTHLIKTRGQQVTLRCSSQSGHNTVSWYQQALGQGPQFIFQYYREEENGRGNFPPRFSGLQFPNYSSELNVNALELDDSALYLCASSFSGGASDTQYFGPGTRLTVL.

The chain couples TRBV4-1 to TRBJ1-6; 9 nucleotides agree with TRBD1. From germline, CDR1 is MGHRA and CDR2 YSYEKL. CDR3 length: 14 residues. V lost 8 bases and J lost 7; bases outside the gene matches: 6. The CDR3 region is CASRLGQGNSPLHF. The CDR3 DNA sequence: TGCGCCAGCCGGCTGGGACAGGGAAATTCACCCCTCCACTTT.

This rearrangement joins TRBV4-1 to TRBJ2-2; 7 bases map to TRBD1. J gave up 7 bases and V 6 bases, and 11 bases lay outside the gene matches. Germline-derived CDR1 and CDR2 are MGHRA and YSYEKL. CDR3 size: 15 residues. CDR3 region: CASRATGSVNGELFF. In DNA form, the CDR3 reads TGCGCCAGCAGGGCGACAGGGTCCGTTAACGGGGAGCTGTTTTTT.

The chain couples TRBV14 to TRBJ1-6; no firm D call. V was cut by 5 bases and J by 11 bases, with 7 bases left in between. CDR3 length: 11 residues. Germline CDR1 SGHDN, CDR2 FVKESK. The chain's CDR3 is CASSSGTPLHF. In DNA, the CDR3 is TGTGCCAGCAGCTCTGGGACACCCCTCCACTTT.

This clone has only one observation. J is TRBJ2-7 and V is TRBV27, with D possibly TRBD1 on 5 matching bases. The CDR3 consists of 13 residues. Trimming removed 4 bases from V and 1 base from J, with 8 bases in between. Germline V gene lookup returns CDR1 MNHEY and CDR2 SMNVEV (reference sequence). The CDR3 DNA reads TGTGCCAGCAGTTCGACAGTATCCTACGAGCAGTACTTC. As protein: CASSSTVSYEQYF.

This chain connects TRBV18 to TRBJ1-4; D gene unclear. The CDR3 consists of 14 residues. Trimming pared 2 bases from V and 8 bases from J, leaving 12 bases between. Germline CDR1 and CDR2: KGHSH and LQKENI. CDR3: CASSPGERREKLFF. The CDR3 DNA reads as TGTGCCAGCTCACCAGGGGAGAGGAGAGAAAAACTGTTTTTT.

This clone showed up just once. The V call is TRBV5-1, the J call TRBJ2-7; tentatively, D is TRBD1 (5 bases). This CDR3 region has 19 residues. V shed 0 bases and J shed 3 bases, with 25 bases lying between them. Germline values: CDR1 SGHRS, CDR2 YFSETQ. The CDR3 here is CASSLVPPQGKRFGYEQYF. The CDR3 coding sequence is TGCGCCAGCAGCTTGGTCCCCCCCCAGGGTAAACGGTTCGGCTACGAGCAGTACTTC.

The chain has TRBV27 and TRBJ1-2; possible D gene TRBD1, 5 bases. Germline CDR1 MNHEY, CDR2 SMNVEV (reference sequence). V lost 6 bases to trimming and J lost 3 bases, with 14 bases between them. The CDR3 consists of 14 residues. The CDR3 nucleotides read TGTGCCAGCAGAAGCCTAGGGACTGACTATGGCTACACCTTC. This codes for CASRSLGTDYGYTF.

CDR3 DNA sequence: TGTGCCAGCAGCCCGGCTCTTAATTCACCCCTCCACTTT. Translating gives CASSPALNSPLHF. The V call is TRBV14, the J call TRBJ1-6; no clear D gene. The CDR3 totals 13 residues. The germline V and J ends were trimmed by 4 bases and 6 bases, with 7 bases remaining between them. The germline V gene has CDR1 SGHDN and CDR2 FVKESK. Using reference TRBV14 and TRBJ1-6 for the parts outside the CDR3, the full variable domain is EAGVTQFPSHSVIEKGQTVTLRCDPISGHDNLYWYRRVMGKEIKFLLHFVKESKQDESGMPNNRFLAERTGGTYSTLKVQPAELEDSGVYFCASSPALNSPLHFGNGTRLTVT.

The chain recombines TRBV5-4 with TRBJ1-3; no firm D call. Trimming took 0 bases from V and 0 from J, leaving 7 bases between them. The length of the CDR3 is 15 residues. Germline values: CDR1 SGHNT, CDR2 YYREEE (reference sequence). CDR3 nucleotides: TGTGCCAGCAGCTTGGCCGGCGACTCTGGAAACACCATATATTTT. This codes for CASSLAGDSGNTIYF.

This chain connects TRBV11-2 to TRBJ2-2; D is undetermined. The V gene's germline CDR1 is SGHAT and CDR2 FQNNGV. The ends were cut back, 5 bases at V and 6 bases at J, with 10 bases in the middle. The CDR3 contains 13 residues. CDR3 in DNA: TGTGCCAGCAGCGCCACATTGTCCGGGGAGCTGTTTTTT. Protein sequence: CASSATLSGELFF. The variable domain in full, completed from reference TRBV11-2 and TRBJ2-2, reads EAGVAQSPRYKIIEKRQSVAFWCNPISGHATLYWYQQILGQGPKLLIQFQNNGVVDDSQLPKDRFSAERLKGVDSTLKIQPAKLEDSAVYLCASSATLSGELFFGEGSRLTVL.

The chain recombines TRBV5-1 with TRBJ2-7; 9 bases line up with TRBD1. Germline CDR1 is SGHRS and CDR2 is YFSETQ. The CDR3 has 15 residues. J was trimmed by 4 bases and V by 4 bases; bases with no gene match: 9. The DNA of the CDR3 is TGCGCCAGCAGCCTCGAGGGGGGACAGGGTTACGAGCAGTACTTC. Protein product: CASSLEGGQGYEQYF.

The chain has TRBV18 and TRBJ2-7; D possibly corresponds to TRBD1 (6 bases). V lost 2 bases and J lost 5, with 13 bases in between. In germline, CDR1 is KGHSH, CDR2 LQKENI. The CDR3 runs to 14 residues. CDR3 region: CASSPKQGAHEQYF. In nucleotides, the CDR3 is TGTGCCAGCTCACCAAAACAGGGAGCACACGAGCAGTACTTC. Full variable domain (outside the CDR3, taken from reference TRBV18 and TRBJ2-7): NAGVMQNPRHLVRRRGQEARLRCSPMKGHSHVYWYRQLPEEGLKFMVYLQKENIIDESGMPKERFSAEFPKEGPSILRIQQVVRGDSAAYFCASSPKQGAHEQYFGPGTRLTVT.

The chain combines TRBV4-1 with TRBJ2-2; a weak D match, TRBD1 (6 bases). This CDR3 is built from 13 residues. Germline-derived CDR1 and CDR2 are MGHRA and YSYEKL. V dropped 4 bases and J dropped 6 bases, with 9 bases sitting between them. The CDR3: CASSPYRAGELFF. The CDR3 DNA is TGCGCCAGCAGCCCTTACAGGGCCGGGGAGCTGTTTTTT.

V and J are TRBV19 and TRBJ1-1; 8 bases are shared with TRBD1. The CDR3 totals 13 residues. V shed 5 bases, J shed 5 bases, and the junction held 4 bases outside the gene matches. Germline CDR1 is LNHDA and CDR2 is SQIVND (reference sequence). CDR3 residues: CASSEDRDTEAFF. Written as DNA, the CDR3 is TGTGCCAGTAGTGAGGACAGGGATACTGAAGCTTTCTTT.

This sequence joins TRBV6-5 and TRBJ2-5, with D hard to call. The germline V and J ends were trimmed by 2 bases and 5 bases, with 12 bases remaining between them. Germline-derived CDR1 and CDR2 are MNHEY and SVGAGI. This CDR3 has 14 amino acids. CDR3 nucleotide sequence: TGTGCCAGCAGTTACCGGACCGGAACGGAGACCCAGTACTTC. It specifies CASSYRTGTETQYF.

The CDR3 loop is CASSTYRDYNEQFF. DNA of the CDR3: TGTGCCAGCAGCACCTACAGAGACTACAATGAGCAGTTCTTC. The chain couples TRBV11-3 to TRBJ2-1; D unclear. V was pared by 5 bases and J by 3 bases, with 11 bases between. CDR1 is SGHNT and CDR2 is YENEEA in the germline V gene. This CDR3 spans 14 amino acids.

The V gene is TRBV10-3, the J gene TRBJ2-2; the match to TRBD1 covers 8 bases. Germline trimming cut 10 bases from V and 1 base from J; bases unmatched to any gene: 5. The CDR3 totals 14 residues. Germline loops: CDR1 ENHRY, CDR2 SYGVKD. CDR3 DNA: TGTGCCAACTCCGGGACAGGGAACACCGGGGAGCTGTTTTTT. It translates to CANSGTGNTGELFF.

The chain joins TRBV4-2 to TRBJ1-5, with D unresolved. Germline CDR1 LGHNA, CDR2 YNFKEQ. CDR3 length: 15 amino acids. The V and J ends lost 0 bases and 6 bases respectively, with 12 bases between them. CDR3 bases: TGTGCCAGCAGCCAAGATTGGGGTTCTGGTCAGCCCCAGCATTTT. This translates into CASSQDWGSGQPQHF.

The chain employs TRBV5-4 and TRBJ2-7; 8 bases map to TRBD1. Germline V CDR1 and CDR2: SGHNT, YYREEE (reference sequence). The CDR3 is 15 amino acids. Trimming cost V 2 bases and J 4 bases; bases outside gene matches: 8. CDR3 DNA sequence: TGTGCCAGCAGCTTTTCCGGGACAGGTCCTTACGAGCAGTACTTC. Its translation: CASSFSGTGPYEQYF.

This rearrangement joins TRBV11-3 to TRBJ1-6; possibly TRBD1 for D (5 bases). Germline V gene sequence: CDR1 SGHNT, CDR2 YENEEA. V shed 0 bases and J shed 0 bases, with 12 bases lying between them. The CDR3 is 18 amino acids. Here the CDR3 reads CASSLEQAGSSYNSPLHF. The CDR3 DNA sequence: TGTGCCAGCAGCTTAGAACAGGCCGGGAGCTCCTATAATTCACCCCTCCACTTT.

The chain employs TRBV2 and TRBJ2-4; 7 nucleotides match TRBD1. Trimming removed 2 bases from V and 15 bases from J; junction bases left unmatched: 7. Germline V gives CDR1 SNHLY, CDR2 FYNNEI. The CDR3 loop spans 12 amino acids. This CDR3 is CASSEHRGAGYF. The CDR3 DNA is TGTGCCAGCAGTGAACACAGGGGCGCTGGGTACTTC.

The chain carries TRBV18 and TRBJ2-1; 8 bases line up with TRBD2. Germline V gene lookup returns CDR1 KGHSH and CDR2 LQKENI. CDR3 size: 16 residues. V lost 1 base, J lost 4 bases, and 6 bases stayed unmatched. The CDR3 sequence is CASSPRRSGGYNEQFF. The CDR3 nucleotides read TGTGCCAGCTCACCACGACGGAGCGGGGGTTACAATGAGCAGTTCTTC.

The CDR3 DNA is TGTGCCAGCGGGACCATCCCTGGAAACACCATATATTTT. Translation gives CASGTIPGNTIYF. The V gene is TRBV11-3, the J gene TRBJ1-3; possibly TRBD1 for D (5 bases). This CDR3 is 13 amino acids long. V was pared by 8 bases and J by 2 bases, with 10 bases between. CDR1 is SGHNT, CDR2 YENEEA, per germline.

The chain combines TRBV5-6 with TRBJ1-2, with TRBD1 matching 8 bases. The germline gives CDR1 SGHDT, CDR2 YYEEEE. The CDR3 totals 15 residues. V lost 4 bases, J lost 4 bases, and 9 bases stayed unmatched. The CDR3 spells CASSPTDRAPYGYTF. The CDR3 coding sequence is TGTGCCAGCAGCCCGACGGACAGGGCGCCCTATGGCTACACCTTC.

The gene calls are TRBV7-6 and TRBJ2-2, with 10 bases identical to TRBD2. CDR3 size: 17 residues. V was pared by 2 bases and J by 0 bases, with 3 bases of the junction left unmatched. Germline values: CDR1 SGHVS, CDR2 FNYEAQ. In DNA, the CDR3 is TGTGCCAGCAGCTTATCTAGCGGGGGATCGAACACCGGGGAGCTGTTTTTT. Protein product: CASSLSSGGSNTGELFF.

This CDR3 is CASTPGGHSYNEQFF. CDR3 nucleotide sequence: TGTGCCAGCACCCCCGGGGGCCATTCCTACAATGAGCAGTTCTTC. This sequence joins TRBV2 and TRBJ2-1, with D possibly being TRBD1 or TRBD2 (6 bases each). Germline-derived CDR1 and CDR2 are SNHLY and FYNNEI. Trimming took off 7 bases at V and 1 base at J, with 14 bases between the two ends. This CDR3 contains 15 residues.

The CDR3 DNA follows: TGTGCCAGCTCACCCCCGGGAGCAACTAATGAAAAACTGTTTTTT. This sequence encodes CASSPPGATNEKLFF. The chain uses TRBV18 and TRBJ1-4; no reliable D call. CDR1 and CDR2 (germline): KGHSH, LQKENI. This CDR3 is 15 amino acids long. Between the trimmed V and J ends, which lost 3 bases and 0 bases, there was a span of 8 bases. Together with reference TRBV18 and TRBJ1-4, the CDR3 gives the full variable domain: NAGVMQNPRHLVRRRGQEARLRCSPMKGHSHVYWYRQLPEEGLKFMVYLQKENIIDESGMPKERFSAEFPKEGPSILRIQQVVRGDSAAYFCASSPPGATNEKLFFGSGTQLSVL.